A single sample is the source of the 4 T cell receptor beta chains below, sequenced in a study of T-cell memory formation after mild COVID-19. TCRdb re-called the 5' RACE reads with MiXCR, one entry per CDR3 protein. The sample lists around 250,000 distinct CDR3 sequences, around 15% occurring once. Sequencing input: PBMCs or a T cell subset sorted from them (not recorded which). These receptors were collected from a young man who had mild COVID-19 (a few samples of this study predate the infection). Cell type and time point are not known.

The chain employs TRBV2 and TRBJ2-1; 8 positions agree with TRBD2. Trimming took 3 bases from V and 4 from J; bases not matched to a gene: 8. CDR3 length: 16 amino acids. Germline V lookup: CDR1 SNHLY, CDR2 FYNNEI. CDR3 bases: TGTGCCAGCAGTGATTCCAGCGGGGGAGATTACAATGAGCAGTTCTTC. Translated: CASSDSSGGDYNEQFF. Together with reference TRBV2 and TRBJ2-1, the CDR3 gives the full variable domain: EPEVTQTPSHQVTQMGQEVILRCVPISNHLYFYWYRQILGQKVEFLVSFYNNEISEKSEIFDDQFSVERPDGSNFTLKIRSTKLEDSAMYFCASSDSSGGDYNEQFFGPGTRLTVL.

In this sample, this clonotype turned up a few times. This chain uses TRBV5-8 with TRBJ2-5; D is uncertain. V was trimmed by 0 bases and J by 5 bases, leaving 8 bases between them. This CDR3 contains 13 residues. In germline, CDR1 is SGHTS, CDR2 YDEGEE. The CDR3: CASSLDVQETQYF. Written as DNA, the CDR3 is TGTGCCAGCAGCTTGGACGTTCAGGAGACCCAGTACTTC. The complete variable domain, with remaining parts taken from reference TRBV5-8 and TRBJ2-5, reads EAGVTQSPTHLIKTRGQQATLRCSPISGHTSVYWYQQALGLGLQFLLWYDEGEERNRGNFPPRFSGRQFPNYSSELNVNALELEDSALYLCASSLDVQETQYFGPGTRLLVL.

The chain employs TRBV6-1 and TRBJ1-2; a possible D gene is TRBD1 (6 bases). Trimming removed 6 bases from V and 8 bases from J, with 13 bases in between. Germline V lookup: CDR1 MNHNS, CDR2 SASEGT. The CDR3 has 12 residues. In DNA form, the CDR3 reads TGTGCCAGCAGAATCTACAGGGACGGCTACACCTTC. Translated: CASRIYRDGYTF.

This clonotype was observed a few times. The CDR3 DNA is TGTGCCAGCAGCCCGCTACAGGGCAGGGCGGCTTCACCCCTCCACTTT. Its protein product is CASSPLQGRAASPLHF. This chain links TRBV9 with TRBJ1-6; D may be TRBD1 (6 bases). The CDR3 extends over 16 amino acids. Per germline, CDR1 SGDLS and CDR2 YYNGEE. V was pared by 4 bases and J by 9 bases, with 20 bases between.